This section outlines one T cell receptor beta chain sequence together with its context. Its specific antigen is unknown. No clone much larger than this one lies a single base away; base qualities are absent. From each donor, a single peripheral blood sample of about 110 mL on average was drawn into heparinised tubes. Naive, central memory, regulatory and stem cell-like memory CD4+ T cells were sorted on a BD FACSAria II using a panel including CD45RO, CCR7, CD25, CD127, CD95 and CD27. Every sorted population had a purity above 95%. PBMCs were isolated immediately by Lymphoprep density gradient centrifugation and stained directly without culture. To minimize batch effects, samples were stained and sorted in pairs, one healthy donor with one patient per experiment. The data are from a study of beta chain features in type 1 diabetes (dated by TCRdb to 2017 to 2018). For context, the study as a whole: Patients and healthy donors did not differ in mean age, gender distribution, total cell number or subset yield. A total of 107,917,701 sorted cells were examined across all samples, and the number of cells per subset was strongly correlated with RNA yield. In the study, recently diagnosed type 1 diabetes patients and matched healthy donors were compared on the TCRB repertoires of their sorted circulating CD4+ T cell subsets. Regulatory and stem cell-like memory subsets were obtained from only 8 patients and about eight healthy donors, while naive and central memory subsets were obtained from all 30 or so donors. Overall results and qualifications from the work: Naive, central memory and regulatory TCRB repertoires appeared to be more similar among patients than among healthy donors. Because cDNA rather than genomic DNA was sequenced, highly expressing activated cells could have been over-represented, although no difference in activation and CD3 levels was found between groups. Type 1 diabetes patients showed a moderate but significant shortening of TCRB CDR3 length in all four CD4+ subsets. HLA sub-analyses involved small numbers of individuals, so any influence of HLA type on TCRB rearrangement remained unresolved. Shorter templates might be favored by PCR, yet because patient and control samples were amplified and corrected together, any such skew would affect both groups equally. At VDJ recombination sites, patients with type 1 diabetes made fewer insertions and deleted more nucleotides, a pattern implying thymic rearrangement abnormalities.

Looking up the germline V gene yields CDR1 MNHEY and CDR2 SVGAGI. Trimming takes 5 bases off V and 7 bases off J; junction bases not matched to a gene: 6. From the cysteine up to the phenylalanine, the CDR3 has a length of 15 residues. CDR3 DNA only is kept here, 45 bases in frame from base 1. All of the isolated RNA was reverse transcribed with the High Capacity cDNA Reverse Transcription Kit, so expressed TCRB transcripts were sequenced. Naive, central memory and regulatory T cell samples underwent deep immunoSEQ sequencing, averaging roughly 3.5 million total reads per sample. Sorted cells were lysed in RLT buffer and RNA was extracted with DNase-treated RNeasy Micro or Mini kits, depending on cell number. To prevent cross-contamination, each cell subset was processed individually, whereas patient and healthy donor samples were processed jointly. Using the immunoSEQ multiplex PCR, TCRB sequences were amplified from cDNA into 87-bp fragments spanning the CDR3 region. The amplicons were sequenced using the Illumina HiSeq platform. In the source study's methods: Synthetic template baselines were used to correct PCR bias computationally, reads within Hamming distance 2 were collapsed together, and singletons that could not be merged were discarded. Reads were aligned to IMGT to assign V, D and J genes, CDR3 length, and insertions or deletions at six rearrangement sites. Within each subset, clonotype counts were normalized to sorted cell number, after which true diversity and Gini coefficients were computed with the tcR R package. Repertoire sharing was quantified using the overlap coefficient calculated on TCRB nucleotide sequences. As a proxy for the pre-selection repertoire, out-of-frame TCRB sequences from naive cells were analyzed. Entries here come from immuneACCESS through TCRdb and include only in-frame sequences with V and J called. Some clones fail to appear in such tables; in the studies checked, an unresolved V gene covers under half of the shortfall, and the cause of the remainder is unknown. That table is the source of V, J and clone size, and D and trimming were worked out from the DNA. The sample table contains a few hundred thousand clones; only one count was recorded for approximately 14% of them. Roughly 0.019% of the sample is held by the ten biggest clonotypes.

Material for sequencing was naive CD4+ T cells from blood. The intended sense of this specimen's cell subset or site label: true naive CD4+ T cells. The V and J segments used are TRBV6-5 and TRBJ2-2; 11 central bases correspond to TRBD1. This receptor was taken from a young man with type 1 diabetes. The CDR3 is CASSLGQGANGELFF. The nucleotide sequence is given as TGTGCCAGCAGTCTCGGACAGGGGGCGAACGGGGAGCTGTTTTTT.